These 25 T cell receptor beta chains share one sample of origin, sequenced in a study of PD-1 blockade in mismatch repair-deficient tumors. Sequencing used immunoSEQ multiplex PCR; TCRdb keeps in-frame clones, though not all of them. The sample lists 60,000 to 75,000 clones; 88% were seen once. Sequenced here: peripheral blood, sampled 52 weeks after starting pembrolizumab. The receptors shown here come from an adult with mismatch repair-deficient cancer.

This chain connects TRBV7-9 to TRBJ2-2; D perhaps matches TRBD2 (5 bases). Germline-derived CDR1 and CDR2 are SEHNR and FQNEAQ (reference sequence). The CDR3 sequence is 15 residues long. With 5 bases removed from V and 4 bases from J, the gap between germline ends came to 14 bases. CDR3 nucleotides: TGTGCCAGCAGCCTACCTAGGGCGGGCACCGGGGAGCTGTTTTTT. It codes for CASSLPRAGTGELFF.

The V and J genes are TRBV28 and TRBJ2-1; 8 bases line up with TRBD2. CDR3 length equals 18 residues. V gave up 3 bases and J gave up 4 bases; unmatched junction bases: 14. Germline V lookup: CDR1 MDHEN, CDR2 SYDVKM. The DNA for the CDR3 is TGTGCCAGCAGTTTCCCTACTAGCGGAGCAAACGTGTACAATGAGCAGTTCTTC. Protein: CASSFPTSGANVYNEQFF.

This chain joins TRBV11-3 and TRBJ2-1; 9 bases are a match to TRBD2. The CDR3 has 15 amino acids. The germline gives CDR1 SGHNT, CDR2 YENEEA. The junction had 2 bases not matched to a gene; V was cut back by 3 bases and J by 2 bases. CDR3 DNA sequence: TGTGCCAGCAGCTTTCTAGCGGGACCCTACAATGAGCAGTTCTTC. Amino acid sequence: CASSFLAGPYNEQFF.

The chain uses TRBV6-5 and TRBJ1-5; perhaps TRBD1 as D (5 bases). Germline V lookup: CDR1 MNHEY, CDR2 SVGAGI. Between the trimmed V and J ends, which lost 2 bases and 4 bases, there was a span of 12 bases. CDR3 length: 15 amino acids. The CDR3 sequence: CASSYEEGLNQPQHF. The CDR3 DNA sequence: TGTGCCAGCAGTTACGAGGAGGGACTTAATCAGCCCCAGCATTTT.

The chain employs TRBV6-5 and TRBJ2-1; possible D gene TRBD1, 6 bases. Germline lookup yields CDR1 MNHEY and CDR2 SVGAGI. The CDR3 extends over 15 amino acids. Trimming removed 6 bases from V and 1 base from J, with 13 bases in between. Here the CDR3 DNA reads TGTGCCAGCAGCACCGGGACACCTTCCTACAATGAGCAGTTCTTC. Translated, it gives CASSTGTPSYNEQFF.

This chain links TRBV5-4 with TRBJ2-5; D is possibly TRBD1 (5 bases). V lost 0 bases and J lost 2, with 5 bases in between. The germline V gene encodes CDR1 SGHNT and CDR2 YYREEE (reference sequence). The CDR3 totals 13 residues. The CDR3 here is CASSLGQQETQYF. CDR3 nucleotides: TGTGCCAGCAGCTTGGGACAGCAAGAGACCCAGTACTTC.

The V gene is TRBV28, the J gene TRBJ2-3; D gene uncertain. The CDR3 totals 14 residues. Trimming removed 3 bases at V and 6 bases at J, with 13 bases between. Germline V gene data show CDR1 as MDHEN and CDR2 as SYDVKM. The CDR3 DNA follows: TGTGCCAGCAGTTTCTCCCTGGGCAGGGATACGCAGTATTTT. Translated: CASSFSLGRDTQYF.

This rearrangement joins TRBV4-2 to TRBJ2-3; 9 bases align to TRBD2. V shed 5 bases and J 4 bases; nucleotides not matched to a gene: 13. Looked up from germline, CDR1 is LGHNA and CDR2 is YNFKEQ. The CDR3 is made up of 17 amino acids. Here the CDR3 reads CASSNLPSGNLADTQYF. CDR3 DNA: TGTGCCAGCAGCAACCTTCCTAGCGGGAACTTGGCAGATACGCAGTATTTT.

The V call is TRBV11-2, the J call TRBJ1-1; the match to TRBD1 covers 7 bases. The germline V gene encodes CDR1 SGHAT and CDR2 FQNNGV. The CDR3 length is 13 residues. V dropped 5 bases and J dropped 7; count of bases not matched to a gene: 7. This chain's CDR3 is CASSVTGEVEAFF. The CDR3 nucleotides are TGTGCCAGCAGCGTTACAGGGGAAGTTGAAGCTTTCTTT.

The J gene is TRBJ1-1, the V gene TRBV28; D might be TRBD1 (6 bases). Trimming pared 4 bases from V and 1 base from J, leaving 13 bases between. CDR3 length: 15 amino acids. Looked up from germline, CDR1 is MDHEN and CDR2 is SYDVKM. For the CDR3, the DNA is TGTGCCAGCAGTTCTCTGGACAGCACGAACACTGAAGCTTTCTTT. It translates to CASSSLDSTNTEAFF.

This CDR3 is CASSGAVYEQYF. The CDR3 coding sequence is TGTGCCAGCAGCGGGGCAGTCTACGAGCAGTACTTC. The chain carries TRBV2 and TRBJ2-7; TRBD1 or TRBD2 may be the D gene (5 bases each). The germline V gene encodes CDR1 SNHLY and CDR2 FYNNEI. V lost 6 bases to trimming and J lost 3 bases, with 9 bases between them. The CDR3 is 12 amino acids.

The genes are TRBV11-2 and TRBJ1-1; possibly TRBD1 for D (5 bases). V dropped 4 bases and J dropped 6 bases, with 15 bases sitting between them. CDR1 and CDR2 (germline): SGHAT, FQNNGV. This CDR3 region has 14 residues. Here the CDR3 DNA reads TGTGCCAGCAGCTCGCCCGGGGCGGCCGCTGAAGCTTTCTTT. Its protein is CASSSPGAAAEAFF.

This clone is a singleton in its sample. The genes are TRBV4-1 and TRBJ2-7; D may be TRBD1 or TRBD2 (5 bases each). This CDR3 spans 18 amino acids. The germline CDR1 and CDR2 sequences are MGHRA and YSYEKL. V lost 4 bases, J lost 0 bases, and 22 bases lay in between. The CDR3 loop reads CASSRITTSGRSSYEQYF. The DNA for the CDR3 is TGCGCCAGCAGCCGAATAACTACGTCAGGGAGATCCTCCTACGAGCAGTACTTC.

V usage is TRBV18 and J usage is TRBJ2-5; TRBD2 aligns across 7 bases. Germline assignment: CDR1 KGHSH and CDR2 LQKENI. Trimming removed 5 bases from V and 1 base from J; junction bases left unmatched: 7. The CDR3 length is 15 residues. CDR3 DNA sequence: TGTGCCAGCTCAAATCAGTGGGAGGGCCAAGAGACCCAGTACTTC. Its protein is CASSNQWEGQETQYF.

The J gene is TRBJ2-5, the V gene TRBV5-1; weak D call: TRBD2 (5 bases). The V gene's germline CDR1 is SGHRS and CDR2 YFSETQ. Trimming removed 0 bases at V and 5 bases at J, with 17 bases between. The CDR3 has 16 amino acids. This CDR3 reads CASSLAGRGSWETQYF. CDR3 DNA sequence: TGCGCCAGCAGCTTGGCTGGGAGAGGGTCATGGGAGACCCAGTACTTC.

The chain is built from TRBV7-2 and TRBJ2-5, with D possibly TRBD1 on 7 matching bases. The CDR3 spans 16 residues. Germline CDR1 reads SGHTA; CDR2 reads FQGNSA. V was pared by 5 bases and J by 2 bases, with 18 bases between. The CDR3 is CASSVPEGAWQETQYF. As DNA, the CDR3 is TGTGCCAGCAGCGTACCGGAGGGGGCGTGGCAAGAGACCCAGTACTTC.

This clone has only a few counts. As DNA, the CDR3 is TGTGCCAGCAGCTACGGGACAGGAACGAATCAGCCCCAGCATTTT. This translates into CASSYGTGTNQPQHF. The V call is TRBV11-2, the J call TRBJ1-5; 8 bases agree with TRBD1. The CDR3 has 15 residues. V lost 4 bases to trimming and J lost 4 bases; unmatched junction nucleotides: 6. The V gene's germline CDR1 is SGHAT and CDR2 FQNNGV.

The genes are TRBV29-1 and TRBJ2-7; 7 bases align to TRBD1. With 4 bases clipped from V and 3 bases from J, the junction kept 6 bases outside the gene matches. The germline V gene has CDR1 SQVTM and CDR2 ANQGSEA. The CDR3 contains 13 residues. CDR3 residues: CSVVGTEIYEQYF. The CDR3 DNA reads TGCAGCGTTGTAGGGACAGAGATCTACGAGCAGTACTTC.

In its sample, this clone was seen a few times. This rearrangement joins TRBV10-3 to TRBJ2-7; no clear D. The CDR3 covers 14 residues. Looked up from germline, CDR1 is ENHRY and CDR2 is SYGVKD. V was pared by 1 base and J by 2 bases, with 9 bases between. The CDR3: CAISELYGPYEQYF. CDR3 bases: TGTGCCATCAGTGAGTTGTATGGGCCCTACGAGCAGTACTTC.

The genes are TRBV11-2 and TRBJ2-1; 9 positions match TRBD2. Germline assignment: CDR1 SGHAT and CDR2 FQNNGV. Germline trimming cut 0 bases from V and 3 bases from J; bases unmatched to any gene: 3. The CDR3 consists of 16 residues. The CDR3: CASSLDLAGYYNEQFF. DNA for the CDR3: TGTGCCAGCAGCTTAGATCTAGCGGGGTACTACAATGAGCAGTTCTTC.

The chain recombines TRBV28 with TRBJ2-7, with no clear D. The CDR3 consists of 13 residues. V was shortened by 2 bases and J by 5 bases, with 10 bases between the two germline ends. Germline V gene lookup returns CDR1 MDHEN and CDR2 SYDVKM. Here the CDR3 DNA reads TGTGCCAGCAGTTTAGGGTGGCTCAACGAGCAGTACTTC. This encodes CASSLGWLNEQYF.

The chain combines TRBV15 with TRBJ2-7; D is unresolved. The ends were cut back, 0 bases at V and 3 bases at J, with 9 bases in the middle. There are 14 residues in the CDR3. From germline, CDR1 is LNHNV and CDR2 YYDKDF (reference sequence). The CDR3 region has the DNA TGTGCCACCAGCAGAGATTTAAAAGACTACGAGCAGTACTTC. Its protein product is CATSRDLKDYEQYF.

The chain combines TRBV11-2 with TRBJ2-1, with D uncertain. The V and J ends lost 1 base and 4 bases respectively, with 17 bases between them. Germline values: CDR1 SGHAT, CDR2 FQNNGV. This CDR3 is built from 17 residues. The CDR3 coding sequence is TGTGCCAGCAGCTTAGTATGTTGTTGGGGAAGATACAATGAGCAGTTCTTC. Protein: CASSLVCCWGRYNEQFF. Complete variable domain (other parts from reference TRBV11-2 and TRBJ2-1): EAGVAQSPRYKIIEKRQSVAFWCNPISGHATLYWYQQILGQGPKLLIQFQNNGVVDDSQLPKDRFSAERLKGVDSTLKIQPAKLEDSAVYLCASSLVCCWGRYNEQFFGPGTRLTVL.

The CDR3 coding sequence is TGTGCCAGCAGAGGACAGGGAAGGGCCAAAAACATTCAGTACTTC. Protein sequence: CASRGQGRAKNIQYF. The V gene is TRBV2, the J gene TRBJ2-4; 8 bases agree with TRBD1. The CDR3 loop spans 15 amino acids. J was trimmed by 1 base and V by 6 bases; bases with no gene match: 5. CDR1 is SNHLY, CDR2 FYNNEI, per germline.

The chain is built from TRBV5-1 and TRBJ2-3; D not certain. This CDR3 contains 16 residues. V was trimmed by 1 base and J by 1 base, leaving 13 bases between them. Germline CDR1 reads SGHRS; CDR2 reads YFSETQ. The CDR3: CASSLRLSYGTDTQYF. CDR3 nucleotides: TGCGCCAGCAGCTTGAGGCTAAGTTATGGCACAGATACGCAGTATTTT.